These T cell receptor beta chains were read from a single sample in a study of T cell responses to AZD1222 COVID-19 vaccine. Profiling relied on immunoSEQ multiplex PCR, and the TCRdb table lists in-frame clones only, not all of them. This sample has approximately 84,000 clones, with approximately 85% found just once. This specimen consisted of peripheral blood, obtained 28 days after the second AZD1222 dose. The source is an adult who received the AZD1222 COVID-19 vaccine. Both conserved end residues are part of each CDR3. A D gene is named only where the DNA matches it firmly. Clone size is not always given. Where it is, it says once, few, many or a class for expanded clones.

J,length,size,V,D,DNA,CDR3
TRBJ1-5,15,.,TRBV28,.,TGTGCCAGCAGAATGGTTGGGGTTAGCAATCAGCCCCAGCATTTT,CASRMVGVSNQPQHF
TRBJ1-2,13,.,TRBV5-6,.,TGTGCCAGCCAAACCGGGACTCCTGGGGGCTACACCTTC,CASQTGTPGGYTF
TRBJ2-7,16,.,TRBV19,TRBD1,TGTGCCAGTGCGGGGACAATGACAGGGGTTATCTACGAGCAGTACTTC,CASAGTMTGVIYEQYF
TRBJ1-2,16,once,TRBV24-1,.,TGTGCCACCAGTACGGGACCGGGACTTATTAACTATGGCTACACCTTC,CATSTGPGLINYGYTF
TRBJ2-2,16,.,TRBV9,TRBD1,TGTGCCAGCAGCCCACAGGGGAACGCTAACACCGGGGAGCTGTTTTTT,CASSPQGNANTGELFF
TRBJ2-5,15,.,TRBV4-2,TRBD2,TGTGCCAGCAGCCAAGAGCGGGGGGGCCAAGAGACCCAGTACTTC,CASSQERGGQETQYF
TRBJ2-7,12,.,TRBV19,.,TGTGCCAGTAGTGCGGGACGGTACGAGCAGTACTTC,CASSAGRYEQYF
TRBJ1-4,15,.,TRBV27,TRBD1,TGTGCCAGCAGCCATTCACAGGGGAGGGGTGGAAAACTGTTTTTT,CASSHSQGRGGKLFF
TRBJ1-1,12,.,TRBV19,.,TGTGCCAGTAGTATTTTGTTCGGTGAAGCTTTCTTT,CASSILFGEAFF
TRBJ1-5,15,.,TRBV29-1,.,TGCAGCGTTGAATCCCGGCAGGGAAAAAATCAGCCCCAGCATTTT,CSVESRQGKNQPQHF
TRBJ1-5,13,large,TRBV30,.,TGTGCCTGGAGGGGGGATGGCAATCAGCCCCAGCATTTT,CAWRGDGNQPQHF
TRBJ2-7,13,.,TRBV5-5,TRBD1,TGTGCCAGCGCCGGGACAGGCGCCTACGAGCAGTACTTC,CASAGTGAYEQYF
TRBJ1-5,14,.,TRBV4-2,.,TGTGCCAGCAGCCAAGATCGGGGCAATCAGCCCCAGCATTTT,CASSQDRGNQPQHF
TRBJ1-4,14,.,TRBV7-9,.,TGTGCCAGCAGCAGCGACAGCTATGAGGAAAAACTGTTTTTT,CASSSDSYEEKLFF
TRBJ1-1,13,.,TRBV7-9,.,TGTGCCAGCAGCTTTGGGGGAAACACTGAAGCTTTCTTT,CASSFGGNTEAFF
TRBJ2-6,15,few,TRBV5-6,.,TGTGCCAGCAGCGTCAAGTGGGTTGGGGCCAACGTCCTGACTTTC,CASSVKWVGANVLTF